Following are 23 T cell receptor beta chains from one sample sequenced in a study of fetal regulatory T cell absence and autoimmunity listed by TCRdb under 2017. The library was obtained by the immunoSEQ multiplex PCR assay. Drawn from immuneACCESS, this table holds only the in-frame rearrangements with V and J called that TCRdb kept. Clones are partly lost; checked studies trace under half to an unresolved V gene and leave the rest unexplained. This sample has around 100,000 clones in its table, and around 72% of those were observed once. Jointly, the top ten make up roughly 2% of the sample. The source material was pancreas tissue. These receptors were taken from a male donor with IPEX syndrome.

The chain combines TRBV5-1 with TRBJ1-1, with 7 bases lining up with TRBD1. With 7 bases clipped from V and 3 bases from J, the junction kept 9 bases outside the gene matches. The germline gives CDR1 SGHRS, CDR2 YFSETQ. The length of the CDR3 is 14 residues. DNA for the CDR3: TGCGCCAGCGGCCCGACAGGGATGGACACTGAAGCTTTCTTT. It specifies CASGPTGMDTEAFF.

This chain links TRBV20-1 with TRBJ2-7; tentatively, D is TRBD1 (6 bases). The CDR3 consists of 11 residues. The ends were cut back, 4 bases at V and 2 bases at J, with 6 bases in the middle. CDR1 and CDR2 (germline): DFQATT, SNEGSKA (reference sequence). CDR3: CSATGAYEQYF. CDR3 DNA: TGCAGTGCTACAGGGGCCTACGAGCAGTACTTC.

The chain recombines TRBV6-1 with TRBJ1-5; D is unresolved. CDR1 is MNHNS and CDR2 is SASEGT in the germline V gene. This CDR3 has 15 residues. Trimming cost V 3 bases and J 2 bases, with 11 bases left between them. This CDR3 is CASSEAGIGNQPQHF. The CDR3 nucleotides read TGTGCCAGCAGTGAGGCGGGTATTGGCAATCAGCCCCAGCATTTT.

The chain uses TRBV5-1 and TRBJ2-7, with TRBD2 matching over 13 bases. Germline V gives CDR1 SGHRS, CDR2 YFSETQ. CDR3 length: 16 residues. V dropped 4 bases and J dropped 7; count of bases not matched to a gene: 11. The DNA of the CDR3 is TGCGCCAGCAGCCTTACCGGGACTAGCGGGATGTATGAGCAGTACTTC. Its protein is CASSLTGTSGMYEQYF. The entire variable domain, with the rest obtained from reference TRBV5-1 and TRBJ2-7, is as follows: KAGVTQTPRYLIKTRGQQVTLSCSPISGHRSVSWYQQTPGQGLQFLFEYFSETQRNKGNFPGRFSGRQFSNSRSEMNVSTLELGDSALYLCASSLTGTSGMYEQYFGPGTRLTVT.

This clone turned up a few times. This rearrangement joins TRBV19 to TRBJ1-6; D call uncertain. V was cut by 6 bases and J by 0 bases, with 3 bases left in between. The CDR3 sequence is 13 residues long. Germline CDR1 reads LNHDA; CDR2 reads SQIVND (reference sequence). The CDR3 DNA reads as TGTGCCAGTAGGAGCTCCTATAATTCACCCCTCCACTTT. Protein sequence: CASRSSYNSPLHF.

The DNA of the CDR3 is TGCGCCAGCAGCTGGAGGCGGGGGGCTGGGGCCAACGTCCTGACTTTC. This encodes CASSWRRGAGANVLTF. V and J are TRBV5-1 and TRBJ2-6; 8 nucleotides match TRBD2. CDR3 length: 16 amino acids. CDR1 SGHRS and CDR2 YFSETQ come from the germline V gene. With 3 bases clipped from V and 2 bases from J, the junction kept 4 bases outside the gene matches. Filled out from reference TRBV5-1 and TRBJ2-6, the complete variable domain reads KAGVTQTPRYLIKTRGQQVTLSCSPISGHRSVSWYQQTPGQGLQFLFEYFSETQRNKGNFPGRFSGRQFSNSRSEMNVSTLELGDSALYLCASSWRRGAGANVLTFGAGSRLTVL.

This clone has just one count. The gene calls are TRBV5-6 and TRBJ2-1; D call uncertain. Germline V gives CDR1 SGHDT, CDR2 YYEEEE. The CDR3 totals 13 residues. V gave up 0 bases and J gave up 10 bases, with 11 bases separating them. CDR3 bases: TGTGCCAGCAGCTTGGTCTGGTATGGGGAGCAGTTCTTC. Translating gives CASSLVWYGEQFF.

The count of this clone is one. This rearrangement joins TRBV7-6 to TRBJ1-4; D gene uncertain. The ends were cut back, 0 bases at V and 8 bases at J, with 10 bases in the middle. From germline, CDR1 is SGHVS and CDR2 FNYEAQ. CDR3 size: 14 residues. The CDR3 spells CASSLAGAAEKLFF. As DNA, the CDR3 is TGTGCCAGCAGCTTAGCGGGCGCGGCGGAAAAACTGTTTTTT. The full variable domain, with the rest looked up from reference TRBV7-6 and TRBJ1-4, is GAGVSQSPRYKVTKRGQDVALRCDPISGHVSLYWYRQALGQGPEFLTYFNYEAQQDKSGLPNDRFSAERPEGSISTLTIQRTEQRDSAMYRCASSLAGAAEKLFFGSGTQLSVL.

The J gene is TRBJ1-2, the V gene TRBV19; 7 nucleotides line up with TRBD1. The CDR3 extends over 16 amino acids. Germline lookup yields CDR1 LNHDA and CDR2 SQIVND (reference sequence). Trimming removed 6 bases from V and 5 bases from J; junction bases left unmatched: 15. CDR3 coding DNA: TGTGCCAGTAGCCCATCCACAGGGGCCCTGTGGTATGGCTACACCTTC. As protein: CASSPSTGALWYGYTF.

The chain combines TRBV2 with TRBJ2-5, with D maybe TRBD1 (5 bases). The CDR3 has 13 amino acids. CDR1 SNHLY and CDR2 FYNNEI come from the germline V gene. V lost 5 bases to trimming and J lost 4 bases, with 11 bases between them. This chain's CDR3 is CASSKGQGETQYF. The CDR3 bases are TGTGCCAGCAGTAAGGGGCAGGGAGAGACCCAGTACTTC.

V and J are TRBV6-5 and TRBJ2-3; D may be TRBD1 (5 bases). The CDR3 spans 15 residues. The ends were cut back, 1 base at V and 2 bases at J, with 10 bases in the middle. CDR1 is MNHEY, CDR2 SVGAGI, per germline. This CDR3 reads CASSYWGRDTDTQYF. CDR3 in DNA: TGTGCCAGCAGTTACTGGGGCAGAGACACAGATACGCAGTATTTT.

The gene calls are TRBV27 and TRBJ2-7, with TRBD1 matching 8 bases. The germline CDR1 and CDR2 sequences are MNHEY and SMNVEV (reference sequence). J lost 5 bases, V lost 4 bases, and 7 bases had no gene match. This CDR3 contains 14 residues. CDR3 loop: CASSSRTGRHEQYF. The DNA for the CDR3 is TGTGCCAGCAGTTCTCGGACAGGGAGGCACGAGCAGTACTTC.

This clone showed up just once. DNA for the CDR3: TGTGCCATCAGTGAGACCCACAGGGCCCTTTTTTCTCCTTTCTTT. It yields the protein CAISETHRALFSPFF. The chain carries TRBV10-3 and TRBJ1-1; D might be TRBD1 (6 bases). V was clipped by 2 bases and J by 12 bases, with 22 bases between them. Looked up from germline, CDR1 is ENHRY and CDR2 is SYGVKD. This CDR3 comprises 15 residues.

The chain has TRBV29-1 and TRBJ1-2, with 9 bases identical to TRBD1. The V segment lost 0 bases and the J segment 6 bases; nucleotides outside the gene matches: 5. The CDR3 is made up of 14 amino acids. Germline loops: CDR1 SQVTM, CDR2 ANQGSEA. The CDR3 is CSVEDGTGKDGYTF. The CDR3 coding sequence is TGCAGCGTTGAAGACGGGACAGGGAAAGATGGCTACACCTTC. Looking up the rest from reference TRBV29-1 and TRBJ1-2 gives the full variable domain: SAVISQKPSRDICQRGTSLTIQCQVDSQVTMMFWYRQQPGQSLTLIATANQGSEATYESGFVIDKFPISRPNLTFSTLTVSNMSPEDSSIYLCSVEDGTGKDGYTFGSGTRLTVV.

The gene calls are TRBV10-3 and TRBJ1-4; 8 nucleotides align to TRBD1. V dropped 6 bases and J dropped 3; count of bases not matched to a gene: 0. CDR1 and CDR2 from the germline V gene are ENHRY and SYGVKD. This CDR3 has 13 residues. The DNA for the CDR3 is TGTGCCATCAGACAGGGGGCTAATGAAAAACTGTTTTTT. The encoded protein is CAIRQGANEKLFF.

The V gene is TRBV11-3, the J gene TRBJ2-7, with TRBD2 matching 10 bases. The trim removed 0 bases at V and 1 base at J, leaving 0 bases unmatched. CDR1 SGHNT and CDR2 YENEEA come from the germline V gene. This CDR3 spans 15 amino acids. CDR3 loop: CASSLELAGSYEQYF. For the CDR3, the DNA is TGTGCCAGCAGCTTAGAACTAGCGGGGTCCTACGAGCAGTACTTC.

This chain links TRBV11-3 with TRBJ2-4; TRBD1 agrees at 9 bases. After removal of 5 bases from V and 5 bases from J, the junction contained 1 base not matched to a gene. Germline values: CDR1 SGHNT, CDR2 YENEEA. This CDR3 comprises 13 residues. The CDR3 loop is CASSRTGENIQYF. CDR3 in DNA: TGTGCCAGCAGCCGGACAGGGGAAAACATTCAGTACTTC.

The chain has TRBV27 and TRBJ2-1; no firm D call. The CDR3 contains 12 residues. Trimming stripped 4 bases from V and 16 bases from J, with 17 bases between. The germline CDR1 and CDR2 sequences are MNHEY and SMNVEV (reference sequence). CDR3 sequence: CASSSPGLVGFF. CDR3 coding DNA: TGTGCCAGCAGTTCTCCTGGGCTAGTTGGTTTCTTC.

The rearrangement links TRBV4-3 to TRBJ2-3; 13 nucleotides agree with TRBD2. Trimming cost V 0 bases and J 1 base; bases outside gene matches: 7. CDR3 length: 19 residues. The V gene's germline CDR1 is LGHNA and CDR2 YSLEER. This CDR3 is CASSQETPGLAGGTDTQYF. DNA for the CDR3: TGCGCCAGCAGCCAAGAGACGCCCGGACTAGCGGGAGGCACAGATACGCAGTATTTT.

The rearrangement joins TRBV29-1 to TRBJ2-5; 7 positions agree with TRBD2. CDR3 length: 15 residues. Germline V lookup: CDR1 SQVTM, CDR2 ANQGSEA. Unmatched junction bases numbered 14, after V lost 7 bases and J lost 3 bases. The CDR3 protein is CSGGRVLATEETQYF. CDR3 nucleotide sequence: TGCAGCGGTGGGAGGGTACTAGCGACTGAAGAGACCCAGTACTTC.

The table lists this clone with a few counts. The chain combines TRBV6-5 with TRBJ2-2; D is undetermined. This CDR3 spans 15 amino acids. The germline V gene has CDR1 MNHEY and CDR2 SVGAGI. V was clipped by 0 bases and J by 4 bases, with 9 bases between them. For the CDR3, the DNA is TGTGCCAGCAGTTACTCAGGACGTGTCACCGGGGAGCTGTTTTTT. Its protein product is CASSYSGRVTGELFF.

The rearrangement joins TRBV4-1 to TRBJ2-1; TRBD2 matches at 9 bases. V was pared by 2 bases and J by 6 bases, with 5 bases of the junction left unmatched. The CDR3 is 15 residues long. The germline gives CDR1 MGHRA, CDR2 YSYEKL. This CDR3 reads CASSQIAGESNEQFF. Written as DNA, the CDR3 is TGCGCCAGCAGCCAAATAGCGGGAGAGTCCAATGAGCAGTTCTTC.

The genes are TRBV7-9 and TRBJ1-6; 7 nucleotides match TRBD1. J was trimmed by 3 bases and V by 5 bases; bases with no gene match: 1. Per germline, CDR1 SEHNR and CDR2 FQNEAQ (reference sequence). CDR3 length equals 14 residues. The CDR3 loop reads CASSRDSYNSPLHF. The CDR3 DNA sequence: TGTGCCAGCAGCAGGGACAGCTATAATTCACCCCTCCACTTT.